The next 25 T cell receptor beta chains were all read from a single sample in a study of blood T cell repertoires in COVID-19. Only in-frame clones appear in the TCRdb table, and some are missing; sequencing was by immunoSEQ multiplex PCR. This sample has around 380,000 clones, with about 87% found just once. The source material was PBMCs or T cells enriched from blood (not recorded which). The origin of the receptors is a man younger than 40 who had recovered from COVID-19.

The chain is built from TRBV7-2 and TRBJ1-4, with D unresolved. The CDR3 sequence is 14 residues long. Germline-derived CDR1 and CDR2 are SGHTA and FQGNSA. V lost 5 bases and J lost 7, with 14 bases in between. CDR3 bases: TGTGCCAGCAGCCCAATCCAGCCGGGTGAAAAACTGTTTTTT. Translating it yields CASSPIQPGEKLFF.

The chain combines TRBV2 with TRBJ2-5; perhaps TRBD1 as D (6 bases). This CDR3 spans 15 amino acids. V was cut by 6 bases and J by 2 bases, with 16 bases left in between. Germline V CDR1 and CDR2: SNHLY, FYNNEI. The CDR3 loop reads CASRQHRTGQETQYF. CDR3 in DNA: TGTGCCAGCAGGCAGCACCGTACAGGGCAAGAGACCCAGTACTTC. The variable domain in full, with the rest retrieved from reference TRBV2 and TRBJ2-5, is EPEVTQTPSHQVTQMGQEVILRCVPISNHLYFYWYRQILGQKVEFLVSFYNNEISEKSEIFDDQFSVERPDGSNFTLKIRSTKLEDSAMYFCASRQHRTGQETQYFGPGTRLLVL.

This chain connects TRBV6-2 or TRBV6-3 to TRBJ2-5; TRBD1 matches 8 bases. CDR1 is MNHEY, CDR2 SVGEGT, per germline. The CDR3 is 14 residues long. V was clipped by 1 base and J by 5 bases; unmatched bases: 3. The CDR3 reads CASSYYRQGETQYF. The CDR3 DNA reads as TGTGCCAGCAGTTACTACCGACAGGGGGAGACCCAGTACTTC.

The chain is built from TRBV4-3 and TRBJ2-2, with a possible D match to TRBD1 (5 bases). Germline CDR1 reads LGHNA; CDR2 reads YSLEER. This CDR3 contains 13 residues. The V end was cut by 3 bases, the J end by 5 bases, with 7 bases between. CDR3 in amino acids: CASSHGATGELFF. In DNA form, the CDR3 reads TGCGCCAGCAGCCATGGGGCAACCGGGGAGCTGTTTTTT.

CDR3 bases: TGTGCCAGCAGCCGGACAGGGGCGAATAATTCACCCCTCCACTTT. Translated: CASSRTGANNSPLHF. V and J are TRBV3-1 (or the pseudogene TRBV3-2) and TRBJ1-6, with 9 bases lining up with TRBD1. V dropped 4 bases and J dropped 5; count of bases not matched to a gene: 3. Germline V gene sequence: CDR1 LGHDT, CDR2 YNNKEL (reference sequence). The CDR3 extends over 15 amino acids.

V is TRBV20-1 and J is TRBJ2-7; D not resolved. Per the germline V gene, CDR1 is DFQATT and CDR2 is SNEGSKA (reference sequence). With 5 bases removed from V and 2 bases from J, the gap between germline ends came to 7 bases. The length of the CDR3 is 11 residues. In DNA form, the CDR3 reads TGCAGTGCTTCAACACCCTACGAGCAGTACTTC. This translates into CSASTPYEQYF.

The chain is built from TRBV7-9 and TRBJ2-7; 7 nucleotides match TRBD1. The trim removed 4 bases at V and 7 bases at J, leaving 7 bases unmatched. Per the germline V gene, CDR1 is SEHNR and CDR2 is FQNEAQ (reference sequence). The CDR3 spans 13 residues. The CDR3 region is CASSWTGEGEQYF. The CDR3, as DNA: TGTGCCAGCAGCTGGACAGGAGAAGGGGAGCAGTACTTC. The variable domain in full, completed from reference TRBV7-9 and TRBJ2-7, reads DTGVSQNPRHKITKRGQNVTFRCDPISEHNRLYWYRQTLGQGPEFLTYFQNEAQLEKSRLLSDRFSAERPKGSFSTLEIQRTEQGDSAMYLCASSWTGEGEQYFGPGTRLTVT.

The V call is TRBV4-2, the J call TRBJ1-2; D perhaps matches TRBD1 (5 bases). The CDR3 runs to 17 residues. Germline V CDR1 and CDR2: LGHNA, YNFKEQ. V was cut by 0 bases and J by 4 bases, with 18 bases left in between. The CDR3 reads CASSQDMAGGIVYGYTF. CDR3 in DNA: TGTGCCAGCAGCCAAGATATGGCGGGGGGGATTGTCTATGGCTACACCTTC.

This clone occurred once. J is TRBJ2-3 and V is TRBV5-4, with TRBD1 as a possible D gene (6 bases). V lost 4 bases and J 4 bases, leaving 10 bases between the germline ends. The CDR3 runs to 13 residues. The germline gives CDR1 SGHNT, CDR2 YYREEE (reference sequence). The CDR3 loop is CASSEQGADTQYF. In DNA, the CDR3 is TGTGCCAGCAGCGAACAGGGAGCAGATACGCAGTATTTT.

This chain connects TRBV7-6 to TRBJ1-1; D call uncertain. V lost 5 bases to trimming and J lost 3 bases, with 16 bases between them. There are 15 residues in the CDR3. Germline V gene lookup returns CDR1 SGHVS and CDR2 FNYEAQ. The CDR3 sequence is CASSPREGRHTEAFF. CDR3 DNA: TGTGCCAGCAGCCCTCGCGAGGGAAGGCACACTGAAGCTTTCTTT.

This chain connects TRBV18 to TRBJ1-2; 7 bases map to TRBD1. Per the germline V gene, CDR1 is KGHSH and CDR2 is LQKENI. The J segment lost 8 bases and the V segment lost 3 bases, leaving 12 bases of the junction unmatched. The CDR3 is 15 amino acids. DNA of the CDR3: TGTGCCAGCTCACCGGCCGCCAGGGGGATTTACGGCTACACCTTC. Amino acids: CASSPAARGIYGYTF.

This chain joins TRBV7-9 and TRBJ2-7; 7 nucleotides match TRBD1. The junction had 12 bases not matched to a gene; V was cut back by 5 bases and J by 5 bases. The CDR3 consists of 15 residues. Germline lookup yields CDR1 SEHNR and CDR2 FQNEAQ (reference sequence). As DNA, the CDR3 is TGTGCCAGCAGCCCGAGGGGCAGGGGGAATGACGAGCAGTACTTC. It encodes CASSPRGRGNDEQYF.

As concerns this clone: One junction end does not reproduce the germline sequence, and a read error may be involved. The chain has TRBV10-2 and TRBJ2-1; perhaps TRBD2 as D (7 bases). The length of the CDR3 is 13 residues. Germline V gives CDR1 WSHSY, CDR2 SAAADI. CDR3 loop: CASSPPGGRAQIF. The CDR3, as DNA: TGCGCCAGCAGTCCACCGGGGGGCAGGGCCCAGATCTTC.

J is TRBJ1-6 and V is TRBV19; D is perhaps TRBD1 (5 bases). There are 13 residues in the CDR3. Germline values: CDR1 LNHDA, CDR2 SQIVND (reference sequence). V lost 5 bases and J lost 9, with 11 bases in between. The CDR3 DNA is TGTGCCAGTAGTTTCCAGGGAGGTTCACCCCTCCACTTT. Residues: CASSFQGGSPLHF.

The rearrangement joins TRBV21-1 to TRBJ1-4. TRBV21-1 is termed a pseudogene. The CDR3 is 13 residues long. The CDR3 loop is CASIGGLDEKLFF. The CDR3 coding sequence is TGTGCCAGCATCGGGGGGTTGGATGAAAAACTGTTTTTT.

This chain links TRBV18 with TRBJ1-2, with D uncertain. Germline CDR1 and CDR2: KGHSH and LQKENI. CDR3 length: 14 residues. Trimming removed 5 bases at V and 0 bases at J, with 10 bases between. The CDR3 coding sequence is TGTGCCAGCTCATCTAGAGATACTAACTATGGCTACACCTTC. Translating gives CASSSRDTNYGYTF. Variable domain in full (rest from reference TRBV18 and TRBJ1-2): NAGVMQNPRHLVRRRGQEARLRCSPMKGHSHVYWYRQLPEEGLKFMVYLQKENIIDESGMPKERFSAEFPKEGPSILRIQQVVRGDSAAYFCASSSRDTNYGYTFGSGTRLTVV.

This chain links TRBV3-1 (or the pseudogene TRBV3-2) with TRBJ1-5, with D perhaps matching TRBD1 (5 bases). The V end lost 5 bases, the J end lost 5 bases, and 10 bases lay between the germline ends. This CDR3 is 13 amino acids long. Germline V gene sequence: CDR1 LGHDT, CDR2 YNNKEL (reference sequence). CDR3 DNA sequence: TGTGCCAGCAGCTCCTCCAGGGATCAGCCCCAGCATTTT. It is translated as CASSSSRDQPQHF.

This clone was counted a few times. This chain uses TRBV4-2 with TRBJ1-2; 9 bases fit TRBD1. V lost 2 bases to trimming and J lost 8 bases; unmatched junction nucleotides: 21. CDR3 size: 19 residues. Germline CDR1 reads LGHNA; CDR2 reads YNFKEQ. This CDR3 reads CASSQQQTGRQGEIWGYTF. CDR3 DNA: TGTGCCAGCAGCCAACAACAAACCGGGAGACAGGGGGAAATTTGGGGCTACACCTTC.

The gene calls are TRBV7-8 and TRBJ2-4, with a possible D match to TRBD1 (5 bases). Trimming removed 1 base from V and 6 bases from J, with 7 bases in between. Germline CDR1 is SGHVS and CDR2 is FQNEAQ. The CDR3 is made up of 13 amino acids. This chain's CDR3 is CASSLDRRNIQYF. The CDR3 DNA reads TGTGCCAGCAGCTTAGACAGGAGAAACATTCAGTACTTC.

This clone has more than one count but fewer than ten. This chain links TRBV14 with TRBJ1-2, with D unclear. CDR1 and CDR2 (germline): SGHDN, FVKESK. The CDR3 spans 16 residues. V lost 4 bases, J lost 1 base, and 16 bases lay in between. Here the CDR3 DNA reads TGTGCCAGCAGCCCTAACGGACGGGGTAATAACTATGGCTACACCTTC. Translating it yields CASSPNGRGNNYGYTF.

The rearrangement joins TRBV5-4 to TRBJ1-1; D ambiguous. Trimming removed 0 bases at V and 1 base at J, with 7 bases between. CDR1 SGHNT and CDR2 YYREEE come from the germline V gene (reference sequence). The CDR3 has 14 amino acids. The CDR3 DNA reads TGTGCCAGCAGCTTGGGGGCGGGGAACACTGAAGCTTTCTTT. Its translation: CASSLGAGNTEAFF.

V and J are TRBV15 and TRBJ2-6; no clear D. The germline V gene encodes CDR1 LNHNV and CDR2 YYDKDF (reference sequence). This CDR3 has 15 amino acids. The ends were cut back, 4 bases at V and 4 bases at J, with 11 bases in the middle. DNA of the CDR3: TGTGCCACCAGCACCTTGCTAGGAGGGGCCAACGTCCTGACTTTC. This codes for CATSTLLGGANVLTF. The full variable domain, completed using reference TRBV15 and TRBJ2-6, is DAMVIQNPRYQVTQFGKPVTLSCSQTLNHNVMYWYQQKSSQAPKLLFHYYDKDFNNEADTPDNFQSRRPNTSFCFLDIRSPGLGDTAMYLCATSTLLGGANVLTFGAGSRLTVL.

The CDR3 region has the DNA TGTGCCAGCTCACCCCCGCGGGACAGCCCGAACACTGAAGCTTTCTTT. Its protein product is CASSPPRDSPNTEAFF. V usage is TRBV18 and J usage is TRBJ1-1; TRBD1 matches at 7 bases. There are 16 residues in the CDR3. The J segment lost 1 base and the V segment lost 3 bases, leaving 8 bases of the junction unmatched. Germline loops: CDR1 KGHSH, CDR2 LQKENI.

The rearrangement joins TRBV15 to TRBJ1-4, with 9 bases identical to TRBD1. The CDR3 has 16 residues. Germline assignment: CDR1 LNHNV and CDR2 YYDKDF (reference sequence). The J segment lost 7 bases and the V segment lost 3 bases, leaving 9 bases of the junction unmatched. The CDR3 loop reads CATSSQGTGLFEKLFF. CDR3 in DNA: TGTGCCACCAGCAGTCAAGGGACAGGGCTTTTTGAAAAACTGTTTTTT.

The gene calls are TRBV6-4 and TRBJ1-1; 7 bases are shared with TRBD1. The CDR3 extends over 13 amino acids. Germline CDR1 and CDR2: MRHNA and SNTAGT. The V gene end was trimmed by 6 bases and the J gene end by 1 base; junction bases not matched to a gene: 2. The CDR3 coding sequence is TGTGCCAGCAGCCGGGACAGGAACACTGAAGCTTTCTTT. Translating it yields CASSRDRNTEAFF.